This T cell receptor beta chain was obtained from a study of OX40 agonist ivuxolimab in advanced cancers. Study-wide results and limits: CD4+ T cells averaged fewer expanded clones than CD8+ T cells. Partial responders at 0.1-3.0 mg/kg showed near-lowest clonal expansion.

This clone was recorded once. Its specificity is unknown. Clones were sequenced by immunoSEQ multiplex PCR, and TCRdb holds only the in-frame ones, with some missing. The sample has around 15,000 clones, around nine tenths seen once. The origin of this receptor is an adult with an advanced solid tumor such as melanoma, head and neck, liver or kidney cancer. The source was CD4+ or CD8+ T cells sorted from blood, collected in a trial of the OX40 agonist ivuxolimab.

This chain's CDR3 is CASSPGWSPSYEQYF. The CDR3 nucleotides read TGTGCCAGTAGCCCCGGATGGTCTCCCTCCTACGAGCAGTACTTC. This chain joins TRBV19 and TRBJ2-7; D gene unclear. The CDR3 is 15 residues long. CDR1 and CDR2 from the germline V gene are LNHDA and SQIVND (reference sequence). Trimming stripped 6 bases from V and 0 bases from J, with 15 bases between.